This T cell receptor (beta chain) was obtained from a study of blood T cell repertoires in COVID-19. Study summary: The origin of the acute and convalescent COVID-19 samples was the United States, Italy and Spain.

Profiled with immunoSEQ multiplex PCR; TCRdb holds only in-frame clones, not every one. This sample has roughly 200,000 clones, with around 85% found just once. This CDR3 is built from 13 residues. V lost 9 bases to trimming and J lost 5 bases; unmatched junction nucleotides: 4. Germline lookup yields CDR1 ENHRY and CDR2 SYGVKD. J is TRBJ2-5 and V is TRBV10-3; 12 bases fit TRBD1. Sequencing was performed on peripheral blood. This clonotype originated in a woman in her fifties or sixties with acute or convalescent COVID-19. Here the CDR3 reads CAIRDRGLETQYF. Written as DNA, the CDR3 is TGTGCCATACGGGACAGGGGGCTGGAGACCCAGTACTTC.